This T cell receptor (beta chain) was retrieved from a study of CD8 T cells in ankylosing spondylitis. Whole-study results and caveats: Reportedly, disease-linked clones are significantly enriched in ankylosing spondylitis patients' matched synovial fluid. A number of the motif variants had already been described in reactive arthritis synovial fluid and blood. What seemed typical of ankylosing spondylitis blood was a TCR beta motif built from 8 or 9 highly homologous variants.

With molecular barcodes, quantitative 5'-RACE was used to make the TCR beta libraries. TCRdb re-derived calls from the 5' RACE reads in MiXCR, one entry per CDR3 protein. The repertoire holds approximately 520,000 distinct CDR3 sequences, with roughly 5.2% as singletons. CDR3 length: 13 residues. Germline values: CDR1 SGHRS, CDR2 YFSETQ. As for this clonotype: Antigen: not known. At one end the junction does not follow the germline gene, possibly because of a read error.

The chain joins TRBV5-1 to TRBJ2-7; 7 nucleotides line up with TRBD1. The sequencing sample was made of blood, either unsorted or a sorted T cell fraction (not recorded which). The sequence was collected from a male donor with ankylosing spondylitis. CDR3: CASSLTGEDEQYF. The CDR3 region has the DNA TGCGCCAGCAGCTTAACAGGGGAAGACGAACAGTACTTC. Based on the CDR3 plus reference TRBV5-1 and TRBJ2-7, the full variable domain is KAGVTQTPRYLIKTRGQQVTLSCSPISGHRSVSWYQQTPGQGLQFLFEYFSETQRNKGNFPGRFSGRQFSNSRSEMNVSTLELGDSALYLCASSLTGEDEQYFGPGTRLTVT.